These 10 T cell receptor beta chains were sequenced from one sample in a study of blood T cells in healthy people across ages. A second PCR of about 7 to 11 cycles used a sample-barcoded 5' primer and a J-beta primer mix. MiXCR, run by TCRdb on the 5' RACE reads, gives a single entry per CDR3 protein. Of more than 700,000 distinct CDR3 sequences listed, about 42% were seen once; the top ten hold over 15%. The sequenced sample consisted of blood. The receptors were sampled from a man older than 75 in good health.

This clonotype has just a few counts. DNA for the CDR3: TGTGCCAGCAGCTTCGGACTAGCGGGAGTGGGCAAAAACATTCAGTACTTC. This sequence encodes CASSFGLAGVGKNIQYF. The V gene is TRBV7-2, the J gene TRBJ2-4; 13 bases map to TRBD2. V lost 3 bases to trimming and J lost 3 bases; unmatched junction nucleotides: 5. The germline gives CDR1 SGHTA, CDR2 FQGNSA. The CDR3 is 17 residues long.

The genes are TRBV28 and TRBJ2-3, with 7 bases fitting TRBD1. V lost 6 bases and J lost 3; bases outside the gene matches: 15. CDR1 is MDHEN, CDR2 SYDVKM, per germline. The CDR3 is 17 amino acids. CDR3 coding DNA: TGTGCCAGCAGCTATCGTGGGGGACAGATATATACAGATACGCAGTATTTT. This gives the protein CASSYRGGQIYTDTQYF.

The chain employs TRBV24-1 and TRBJ2-6; TRBD1 is a possible D gene (5 bases). The CDR3 has 16 residues. V was trimmed by 4 bases and J by 1 base, leaving 10 bases between them. Per germline, CDR1 KGHDR and CDR2 SFDVKD. CDR3 coding DNA: TGTGCCACCAGTGAACCCGACAGATCTGGGGCCAACGTCCTGACTTTC. Its protein is CATSEPDRSGANVLTF.

The chain carries TRBV20-1 and TRBJ2-5; tentatively, D is TRBD1 (5 bases). The J call may be wrong; the DNA end is better matched by TRBJ2-1. The length of the CDR3 is 14 residues. Germline lookup yields CDR1 DFQATT and CDR2 SNEGSKA (reference sequence). The CDR3 DNA reads TGCAGTGCCCAACATGGGGCACGACAAGAGACCCAGTTCTTC. As protein: CSAQHGARQETQFF.

As regards this clonotype: A read error may be the cause here, since a much bigger clone is one base away. CDR3 nucleotides: TGTACCACCAGCAGAGAGCGGGGGAGCTCCTACAATGAGCAGTTCTTC. Translation gives CTTSRERGSSYNEQFF. The rearrangement joins TRBV15 to TRBJ2-1, with 8 positions matching TRBD2. The CDR3 contains 16 residues. The germline V gene encodes CDR1 LNHNV and CDR2 YYDKDF (reference sequence).

This clonotype was found many times. The rearrangement joins TRBV28 to TRBJ2-4; either TRBD1 or TRBD2 may fit D (6 bases each). Germline values: CDR1 MDHEN, CDR2 SYDVKM. CDR3 length: 18 residues. Trimming pared 3 bases from V and 0 bases from J, leaving 18 bases between. The CDR3: CASSLGARGQIAKNIQYF. The CDR3 coding sequence is TGTGCCAGCAGTTTGGGGGCCCGGGGGCAAATAGCCAAAAACATTCAGTACTTC.

As for this clonotype: A read error is possible here, since a much larger clone lies one base away. The chain links TRBV5-1 to TRBJ2-3; 8 bases match TRBD1. Trimming removed 2 bases from V and 2 bases from J; junction bases left unmatched: 4. The CDR3 loop spans 15 amino acids. Per the germline V gene, CDR1 is SGHRS and CDR2 is YFSETQ. Here the CDR3 reads CASSFGDRNTDTQYF. The CDR3 DNA sequence: TGCGCCAGCAGCTTCGGGGACAGGAACACAGATACGCAGTATTTT.

The rearrangement links TRBV25-1 to TRBJ1-2, with 12 bases fitting TRBD1. The germline V gene has CDR1 MGHDK and CDR2 SYGVNS. The J segment lost 4 bases and the V segment lost 2 bases, leaving 8 bases of the junction unmatched. The CDR3 loop spans 17 amino acids. CDR3 in amino acids: CASSEGGDRGRRYGYTF. The CDR3 DNA reads TGTGCCAGCAGTGAAGGAGGGGACAGGGGGCGACGCTATGGCTACACCTTC.

V and J are TRBV30 and TRBJ2-5; no definite D call. The V gene lost 2 bases and the J gene lost 1 base, with 17 bases spanning the gap. The length of the CDR3 is 16 residues. Germline-derived CDR1 and CDR2 are GTSNPN and SVGIG (reference sequence). The chain's CDR3 is CAWSTDQVGPQETQYF. CDR3 nucleotides: TGTGCCTGGAGTACAGATCAAGTAGGACCCCAAGAGACCCAGTACTTC.

This clonotype turned up a few times. This chain connects TRBV2 to TRBJ2-3; possibly TRBD2 for D (6 bases). Germline CDR1 and CDR2: SNHLY and FYNNEI. The CDR3 sequence is 14 residues long. V lost 6 bases and J 0 bases, leaving 10 bases between the germline ends. CDR3 nucleotides: TGTGCCAGCAGAGGAGGGATAAGCACAGATACGCAGTATTTT. This encodes CASRGGISTDTQYF.